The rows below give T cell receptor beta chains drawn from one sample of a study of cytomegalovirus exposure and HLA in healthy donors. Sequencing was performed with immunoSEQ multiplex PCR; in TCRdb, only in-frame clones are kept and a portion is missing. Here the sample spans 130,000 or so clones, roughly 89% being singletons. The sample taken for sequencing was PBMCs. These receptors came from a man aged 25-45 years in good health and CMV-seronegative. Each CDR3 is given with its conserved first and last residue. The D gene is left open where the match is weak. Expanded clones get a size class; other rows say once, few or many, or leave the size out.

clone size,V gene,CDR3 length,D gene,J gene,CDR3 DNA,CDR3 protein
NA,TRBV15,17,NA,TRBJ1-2,TGTGCCACCAGCAGAGACCTCCCGGGGGGGGTTAGCTATGGCTACACCTTC,CATSRDLPGGVSYGYTF
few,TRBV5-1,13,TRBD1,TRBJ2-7,TGCGCCAGCAGCGGGACAGGCTCCTACGAGCAGTACTTC,CASSGTGSYEQYF
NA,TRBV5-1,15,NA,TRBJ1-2,TGCGCCAGCAGCTTGGCTCAGGGCGCCAGCTATGGCTACACCTTC,CASSLAQGASYGYTF
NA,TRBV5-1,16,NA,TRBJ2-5,TGCGCCAGCAGCTTGGGTGGAGGTACCGCCCAAGAGACCCAGTACTTC,CASSLGGGTAQETQYF
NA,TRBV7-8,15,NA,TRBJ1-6,TGTGCCAGCAGCCCCCGGGCGTGGGGCAATTCACCCCTCCACTTT,CASSPRAWGNSPLHF
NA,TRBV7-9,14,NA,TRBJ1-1,TGTGCCAGCAGCCCTAGAGAGGGTCACACTGAAGCTTTCTTT,CASSPREGHTEAFF
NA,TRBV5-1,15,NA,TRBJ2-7,TGCGCCAGCAGCTTGGTCGGAGGCTCCGGAAGCGAGCAGTACTTC,CASSLVGGSGSEQYF
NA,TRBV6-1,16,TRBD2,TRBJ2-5,TGTGCCAGCAGTGCCGTAGCGGGGGGGCCTGGAGAGACCCAGTACTTC,CASSAVAGGPGETQYF
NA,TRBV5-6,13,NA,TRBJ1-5,TGTGCCAGCACGCTCGGGGGTAGTCAGCCCCAGCATTTT,CASTLGGSQPQHF
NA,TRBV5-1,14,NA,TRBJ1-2,TGCGCCAGCAGCCCGATCGACAGTGGCTATGGCTACACCTTC,CASSPIDSGYGYTF
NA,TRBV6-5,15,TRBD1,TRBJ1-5,TGTGCCAGCAGCCCGACAGGGGGGAGCAATCAGCCCCAGCATTTT,CASSPTGGSNQPQHF
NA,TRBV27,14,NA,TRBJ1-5,TGTGCCAGCAGTTCCCCCGAGAGCAATCAGCCCCAGCATTTT,CASSSPESNQPQHF
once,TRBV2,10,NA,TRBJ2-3,TGTGCCAGCAGTGCCCAAACGCAGTATTTT,CASSAQTQYF
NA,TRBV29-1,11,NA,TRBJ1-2,TGCAGCGTCAGGACATACTATGGCTACACCTTC,CSVRTYYGYTF
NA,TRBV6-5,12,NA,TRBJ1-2,TGTGCCAGCAGTTACCCCGGGGAAGGCTACACCTTC,CASSYPGEGYTF
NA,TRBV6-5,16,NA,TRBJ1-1,TGTGCCAGCAGTTACTCGCCGGTACTACTGAGAACTGAAGCTTTCTTT,CASSYSPVLLRTEAFF
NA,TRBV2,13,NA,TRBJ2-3,TGTGCCAGCGATCTCCTAGCGACAGATACGCAGTATTTT,CASDLLATDTQYF
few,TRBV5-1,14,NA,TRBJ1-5,TGCGCCAGCAGCTTGGACAGCCAGAATCAGCCCCAGCATTTT,CASSLDSQNQPQHF
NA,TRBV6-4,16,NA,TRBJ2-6,TGTGCCAGCAGTGTTGAGCCATACTCTGGGGCCAACGTCCTGACTTTC,CASSVEPYSGANVLTF
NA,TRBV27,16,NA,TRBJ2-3,TGTGCCAGCAGTTCCTCCCTCGGGATTGGGACAGATACGCAGTATTTT,CASSSSLGIGTDTQYF
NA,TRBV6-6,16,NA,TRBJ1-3,TGTGCCAGCAGTTACTCCTTTCGGGGGGTGGGAAACACCATATATTTT,CASSYSFRGVGNTIYF
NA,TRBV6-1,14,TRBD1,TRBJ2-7,TGTGCCAGCAGGGGACAGGGCCTGACCTACGAGCAGTACTTC,CASRGQGLTYEQYF
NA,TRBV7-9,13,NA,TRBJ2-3,TGTGCCAGCAGCTTAGGACAGGAGGATACGCAGTATTTT,CASSLGQEDTQYF
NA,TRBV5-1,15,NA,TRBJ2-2,TGCGCCAGCAGCTTTTCGGTTTCGAACACCGGGGAGCTGTTTTTT,CASSFSVSNTGELFF
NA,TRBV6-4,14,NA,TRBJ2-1,TGTGCCAGCAGTGTTAACTACCAGCGCAATGAGCAGTTCTTC,CASSVNYQRNEQFF
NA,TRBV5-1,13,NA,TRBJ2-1,TGCGCCAGCAGCTTGGGGCAGGGTCTTGCGCAGTTCTTC,CASSLGQGLAQFF
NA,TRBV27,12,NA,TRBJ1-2,TGTGCCAGCAGGGGACTACAGGATGGCTACACCTTC,CASRGLQDGYTF
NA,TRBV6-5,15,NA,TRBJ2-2,TGTGCCAGCAGTGCGGGACCCCGGGACACCGGGGAGCTGTTTTTT,CASSAGPRDTGELFF
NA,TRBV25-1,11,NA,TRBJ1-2,TGTGCCAGCAGTGTGGGGGCAGCCTACACCTTC,CASSVGAAYTF
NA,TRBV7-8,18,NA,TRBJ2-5,TGTGCCAGCACCCTTCGGACAGGCGGAGGGGAAGTCCAAGAGACCCAGTACTTC,CASTLRTGGGEVQETQYF
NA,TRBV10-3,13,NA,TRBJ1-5,TGTGCCATCATGGAAGAGGGAAAACAGCCCCAGCATTTT,CAIMEEGKQPQHF
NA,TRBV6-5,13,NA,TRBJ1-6,TGTGCCAGCAGCATCACCTATAATTCACCCCTCCACTTT,CASSITYNSPLHF
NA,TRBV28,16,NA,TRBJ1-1,TGTGCCAGCAGTTTAATATTACAGGGAGGGTACACTGAAGCTTTCTTT,CASSLILQGGYTEAFF
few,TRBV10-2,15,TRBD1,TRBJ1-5,TGCGCCAGCAGTGACGGACAGGGGGTACGATCAGCCCAGCATTTT,CASSDGQGVRSAQHF
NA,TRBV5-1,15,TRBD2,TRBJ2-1,TGCGCCAGCAGCAGAGCGGGGGGATCCTACAATGAGCAGTTCTTC,CASSRAGGSYNEQFF
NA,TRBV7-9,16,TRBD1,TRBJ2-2,TGTGCCAGCAGCCTCGGACAGGCCCCAATCACCGGGGAGCTGTTTTTT,CASSLGQAPITGELFF
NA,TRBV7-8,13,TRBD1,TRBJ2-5,TGTGCCAGCAGCTTGACAGGGGTAGCGACCCAGTACTTC,CASSLTGVATQYF
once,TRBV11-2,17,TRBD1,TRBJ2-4,TGTGCCAGCAGCCCCGGACAGGGGCGGATAGCCAAAAACATTCAGTACTTC,CASSPGQGRIAKNIQYF
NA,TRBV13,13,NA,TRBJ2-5,TGTGCCAGCGGAGCGCTAGTCCAAGAGACCCAGTACTTC,CASGALVQETQYF
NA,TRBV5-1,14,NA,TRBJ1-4,TGCGCCAGCAGCCCAGTTGCAACTAATGAAAAACTGTTTTTT,CASSPVATNEKLFF
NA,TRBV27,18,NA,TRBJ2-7,TGTGCCAGCAGGGACTCCACCCGGGACTTTAGGCGTCCCTACGAGCAGTACTTC,CASRDSTRDFRRPYEQYF
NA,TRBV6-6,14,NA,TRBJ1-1,TGTGCCAGCAGATCCGGACTCATGAACACTGAAGCTTTCTTT,CASRSGLMNTEAFF
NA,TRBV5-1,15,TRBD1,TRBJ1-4,TGCGCCAGCAGCTTAGGACAGGGAGGTCTGGAAAAACTGTTTTTT,CASSLGQGGLEKLFF
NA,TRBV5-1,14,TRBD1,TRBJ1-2,TGCGCCAGCAGCTTGGCAGGGACAGACTATGGCTACACCTTC,CASSLAGTDYGYTF
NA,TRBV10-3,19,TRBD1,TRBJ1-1,TGTGCCATCAGTGATCCCCCGACAGGGGGCAAACCTATGAACACTGAAGCTTTCTTT,CAISDPPTGGKPMNTEAFF
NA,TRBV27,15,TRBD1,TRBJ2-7,TGTGCCAGCAGCAAGACCGGGACAGGGGCCTACGAGCAGTACTTC,CASSKTGTGAYEQYF
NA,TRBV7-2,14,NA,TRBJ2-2,TGTGCCAGCAGCTTAACAGGGACCACCGGGGAGCTGTTTTTT,CASSLTGTTGELFF
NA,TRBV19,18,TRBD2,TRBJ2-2,TGTGCCAGTAGTAAGGGACTAGCGGGGGGGCTGAACACCGGGGAGCTGTTTTTT,CASSKGLAGGLNTGELFF
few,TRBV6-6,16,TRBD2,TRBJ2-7,TGTGCCAGCAGTTCCCACGGTAGCGGGGCCTCCTACGAGCAGTACTTC,CASSSHGSGASYEQYF
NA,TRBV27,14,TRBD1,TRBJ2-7,TGTGCCAGCAGTTGGGACAGCCAGGGCTACGAGCAGTACTTC,CASSWDSQGYEQYF